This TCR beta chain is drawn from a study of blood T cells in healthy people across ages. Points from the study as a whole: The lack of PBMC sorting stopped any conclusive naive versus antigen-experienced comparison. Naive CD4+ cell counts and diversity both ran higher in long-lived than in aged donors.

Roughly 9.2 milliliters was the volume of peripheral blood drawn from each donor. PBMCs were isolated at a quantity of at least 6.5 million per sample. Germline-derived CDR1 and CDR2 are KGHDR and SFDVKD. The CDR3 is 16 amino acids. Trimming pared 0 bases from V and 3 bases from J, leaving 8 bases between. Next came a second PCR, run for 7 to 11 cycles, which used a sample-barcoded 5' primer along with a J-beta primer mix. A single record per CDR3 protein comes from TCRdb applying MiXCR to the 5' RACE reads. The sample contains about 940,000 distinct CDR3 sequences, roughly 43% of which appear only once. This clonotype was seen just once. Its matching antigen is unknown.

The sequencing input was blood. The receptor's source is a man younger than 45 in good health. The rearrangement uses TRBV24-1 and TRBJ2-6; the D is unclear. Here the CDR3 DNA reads TGTGCCACCAGTGATTTGGGTAGGATTGGGGCCAACGTCCTGACTTTC. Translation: CATSDLGRIGANVLTF.